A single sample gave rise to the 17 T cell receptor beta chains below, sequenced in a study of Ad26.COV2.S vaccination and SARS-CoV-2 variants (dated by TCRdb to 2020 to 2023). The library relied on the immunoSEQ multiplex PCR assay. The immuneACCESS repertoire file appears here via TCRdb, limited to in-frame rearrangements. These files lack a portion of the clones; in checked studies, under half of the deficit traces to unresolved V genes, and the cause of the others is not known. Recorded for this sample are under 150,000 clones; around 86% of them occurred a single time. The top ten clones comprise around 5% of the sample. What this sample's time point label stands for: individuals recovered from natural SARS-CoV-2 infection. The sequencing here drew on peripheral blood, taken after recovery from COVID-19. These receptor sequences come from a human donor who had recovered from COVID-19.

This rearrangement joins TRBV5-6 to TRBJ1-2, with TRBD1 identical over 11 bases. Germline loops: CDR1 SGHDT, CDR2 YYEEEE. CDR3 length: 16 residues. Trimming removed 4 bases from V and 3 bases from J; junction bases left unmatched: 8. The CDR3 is CASSLGTGGDYYGYTF. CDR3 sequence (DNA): TGTGCCAGCAGCCTAGGGACAGGGGGAGATTACTATGGCTACACCTTC.

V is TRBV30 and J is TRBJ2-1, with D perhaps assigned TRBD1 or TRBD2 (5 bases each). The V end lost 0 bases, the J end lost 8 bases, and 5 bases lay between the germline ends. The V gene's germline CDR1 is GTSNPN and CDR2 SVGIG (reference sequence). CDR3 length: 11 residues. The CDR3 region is CAWSVGDEQFF. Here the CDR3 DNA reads TGTGCCTGGAGTGTGGGGGATGAGCAGTTCTTC.

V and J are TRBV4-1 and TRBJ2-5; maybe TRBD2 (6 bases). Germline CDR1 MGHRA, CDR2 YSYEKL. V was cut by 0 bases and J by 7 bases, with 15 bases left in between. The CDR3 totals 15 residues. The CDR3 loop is CASSQDRQGGTTQYF. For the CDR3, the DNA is TGCGCCAGCAGCCAAGATCGGCAGGGAGGAACGACCCAGTACTTC.

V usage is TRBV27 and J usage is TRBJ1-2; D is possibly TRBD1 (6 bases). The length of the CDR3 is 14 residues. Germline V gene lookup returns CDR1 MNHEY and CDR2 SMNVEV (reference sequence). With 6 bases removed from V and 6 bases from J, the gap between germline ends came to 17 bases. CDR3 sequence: CASRGGGRTNGYTF. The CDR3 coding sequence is TGTGCCAGCAGAGGGGGGGGGCGAACGAATGGCTACACCTTC.

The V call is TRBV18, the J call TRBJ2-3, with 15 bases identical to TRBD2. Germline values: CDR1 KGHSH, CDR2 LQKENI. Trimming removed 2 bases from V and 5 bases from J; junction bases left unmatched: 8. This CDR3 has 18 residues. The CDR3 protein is CASSPRGLAGGPKDTQYF. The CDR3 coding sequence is TGTGCCAGCTCACCAAGAGGACTAGCGGGGGGGCCTAAAGATACGCAGTATTTT. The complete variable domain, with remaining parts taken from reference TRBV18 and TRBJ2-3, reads NAGVMQNPRHLVRRRGQEARLRCSPMKGHSHVYWYRQLPEEGLKFMVYLQKENIIDESGMPKERFSAEFPKEGPSILRIQQVVRGDSAAYFCASSPRGLAGGPKDTQYFGPGTRLTVL.

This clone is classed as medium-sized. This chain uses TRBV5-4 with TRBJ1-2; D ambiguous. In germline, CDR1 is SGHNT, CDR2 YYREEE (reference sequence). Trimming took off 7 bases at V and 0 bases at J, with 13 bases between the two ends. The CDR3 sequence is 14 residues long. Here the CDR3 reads CASGSRLSNYGYTF. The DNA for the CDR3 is TGTGCCAGCGGGTCAAGGCTGTCTAACTATGGCTACACCTTC.

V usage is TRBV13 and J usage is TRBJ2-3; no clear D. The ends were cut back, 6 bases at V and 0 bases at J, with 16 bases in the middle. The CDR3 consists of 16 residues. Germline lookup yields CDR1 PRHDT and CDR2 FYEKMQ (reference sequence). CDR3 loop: CASRKRGQSSTDTQYF. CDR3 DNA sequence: TGTGCCAGCAGAAAAAGAGGCCAGTCTAGCACAGATACGCAGTATTTT.

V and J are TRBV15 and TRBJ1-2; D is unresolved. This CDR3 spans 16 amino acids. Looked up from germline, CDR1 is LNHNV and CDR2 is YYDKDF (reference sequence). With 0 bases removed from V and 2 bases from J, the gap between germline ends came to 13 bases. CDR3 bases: TGTGCCACCAGCAGAGAGGAGAAGACACCCAACTATGGCTACACCTTC. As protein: CATSREEKTPNYGYTF.

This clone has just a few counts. The CDR3 reads CASSSAPGPQHF. Written as DNA, the CDR3 is TGTGCCAGCAGCTCAGCACCGGGTCCCCAGCATTTT. The chain couples TRBV12-3 or TRBV12-4 to TRBJ1-5; no clear D. V was pared by 6 bases and J by 10 bases, with 13 bases between. CDR3 size: 12 residues.

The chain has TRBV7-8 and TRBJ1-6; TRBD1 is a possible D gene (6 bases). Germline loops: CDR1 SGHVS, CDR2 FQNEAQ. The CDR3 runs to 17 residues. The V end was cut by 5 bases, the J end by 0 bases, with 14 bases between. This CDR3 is CASSVDRLSSYNSPLHF. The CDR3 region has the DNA TGTGCCAGCAGCGTAGACAGGTTGAGCTCCTATAATTCACCCCTCCACTTT.

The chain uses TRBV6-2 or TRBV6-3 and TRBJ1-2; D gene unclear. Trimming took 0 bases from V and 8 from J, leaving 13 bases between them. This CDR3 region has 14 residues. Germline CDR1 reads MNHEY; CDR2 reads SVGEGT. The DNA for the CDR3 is TGTGCCAGCAGTTACTCTGGGCAGCTCGGAGGCTACACCTTC. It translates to CASSYSGQLGGYTF.

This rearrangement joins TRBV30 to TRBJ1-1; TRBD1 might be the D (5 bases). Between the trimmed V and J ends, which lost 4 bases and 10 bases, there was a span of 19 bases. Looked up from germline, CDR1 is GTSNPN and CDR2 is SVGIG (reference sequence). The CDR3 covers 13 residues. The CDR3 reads CAWTPGAGVVAFF. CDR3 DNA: TGTGCCTGGACCCCCGGGGCCGGGGTCGTAGCTTTCTTT.

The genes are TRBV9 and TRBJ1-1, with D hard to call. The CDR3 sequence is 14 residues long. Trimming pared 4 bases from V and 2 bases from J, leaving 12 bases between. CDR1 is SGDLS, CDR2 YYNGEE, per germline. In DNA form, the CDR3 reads TGTGCCAGCAGCTCAAGAGGCAGCAACACTGAAGCTTTCTTT. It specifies CASSSRGSNTEAFF.

CDR3 loop: CASSSPSEYGYTF. The CDR3 coding sequence is TGTGCCAGCAGTTCCCCGTCGGAATATGGCTACACCTTC. The V gene is TRBV6-6, the J gene TRBJ1-2; D is uncertain. V dropped 4 bases and J dropped 5 bases, with 11 bases sitting between them. In germline, CDR1 is MNHNY, CDR2 SVGAGI (reference sequence). CDR3 length: 13 amino acids.

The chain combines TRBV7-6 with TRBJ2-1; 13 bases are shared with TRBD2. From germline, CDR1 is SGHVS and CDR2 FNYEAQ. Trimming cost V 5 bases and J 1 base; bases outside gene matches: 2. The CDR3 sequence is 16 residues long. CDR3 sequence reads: CASSQLAGGSYNEQFF. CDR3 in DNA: TGTGCCAGCAGCCAACTAGCGGGGGGGTCCTACAATGAGCAGTTCTTC. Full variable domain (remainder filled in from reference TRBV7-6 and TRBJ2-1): GAGVSQSPRYKVTKRGQDVALRCDPISGHVSLYWYRQALGQGPEFLTYFNYEAQQDKSGLPNDRFSAERPEGSISTLTIQRTEQRDSAMYRCASSQLAGGSYNEQFFGPGTRLTVL.

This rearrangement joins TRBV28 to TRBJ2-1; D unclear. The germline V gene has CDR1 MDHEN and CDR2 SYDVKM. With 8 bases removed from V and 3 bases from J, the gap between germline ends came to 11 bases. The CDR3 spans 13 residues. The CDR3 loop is CASRAGLYNEQFF. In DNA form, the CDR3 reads TGTGCCAGCCGGGCAGGCCTCTACAATGAGCAGTTCTTC.

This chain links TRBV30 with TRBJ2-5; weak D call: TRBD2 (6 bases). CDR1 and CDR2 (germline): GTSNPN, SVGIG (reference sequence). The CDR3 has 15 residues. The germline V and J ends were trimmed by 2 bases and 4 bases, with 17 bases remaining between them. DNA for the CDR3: TGTGCCTGGAGTCCCGGGGAGGCCCGAGCAGAGACCCAGTACTTC. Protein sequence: CAWSPGEARAETQYF.